The rows below give T cell receptor beta chains drawn from one sample of a study of cytomegalovirus exposure and HLA in healthy donors. The data were produced by immunoSEQ multiplex PCR, yet TCRdb's version contains in-frame clones alone and is incomplete. Of under 200,000 clones listed, about 13% were seen once; the top ten hold 7.8%. Material for sequencing was PBMCs. The receptors here all came from a man in his fifties in good health and CMV-seropositive. The CDR3 runs from the conserved cysteine through the conserved F or W. D genes are given only for firm matches. Some rows mark clone size as missing; the rest say once, few, many or name a class of expanded clone.

D	J	size	V	CDR3
-	TRBJ2-2	-	TRBV5-4	CASSLPSGAGELFF
-	TRBJ1-1	few	TRBV19	CASSVDGSRNTEAFF
-	TRBJ1-4	-	TRBV12-5	CASGLGRLEKLFF
TRBD1	TRBJ1-5	few	TRBV5-4	CASSSGQGHQPQHF
TRBD1	TRBJ1-5	few	TRBV7-8	CASSLRTDRGRRGNQPQHF
-	TRBJ1-5	few	TRBV5-3	CARSFRNQPQHF
-	TRBJ2-5	-	TRBV4-3	CASSRVAVVQETQYF
TRBD1	TRBJ1-2	-	TRBV6-6	CASTLTGAFGGYTF
-	TRBJ1-1	few	TRBV6-6	CASSRREGGNTEAFF
TRBD1	TRBJ2-7	few	TRBV6-5	CASTPDRAPYEQYF
-	TRBJ1-2	few	TRBV10-3	CAISEGQNNYGYTF
-	TRBJ1-4	-	TRBV6-5	CASSYGGRVGEKLFF
-	TRBJ1-2	-	TRBV6-1	CASEEEGLYGYTF
-	TRBJ1-5	few	TRBV2	CASSPDSNQPQHF
TRBD1	TRBJ1-2	-	TRBV4-2	CASSQEGDRGLGYTF
-	TRBJ1-2	-	TRBV19	CASSNLEAYYGYTF
TRBD1	TRBJ2-5	few	TRBV7-2	CASSDGTGFQETQYF
TRBD1	TRBJ1-2	few	TRBV28	CASSGPGQGDGYTF
TRBD2	TRBJ2-3	few	TRBV9	CASSVATSGADTQYF
-	TRBJ2-3	-	TRBV11-3	CASSEDTLGDTQYF
TRBD2	TRBJ2-5	-	TRBV5-1	CASSLSFSGSNQETQYF
TRBD1	TRBJ1-2	-	TRBV6-5	CASSSDRVYGYTF
-	TRBJ1-5	-	TRBV19	CASSRAPTEDQPQHF
-	TRBJ2-5	-	TRBV9	CASSVGQGVETQYF
-	TRBJ1-1	-	TRBV14	CASSQRPGDSSF
-	TRBJ1-5	-	TRBV30	CAWSPRQVVYQPQHF
-	TRBJ1-6	-	TRBV7-9	CASSLEGSYNSHLHF
TRBD1	TRBJ2-3	few	TRBV6-4	CASSVGLGGNTQYF
TRBD2	TRBJ2-1	few	TRBV7-2	CASSGGLAGGGNEQFF
TRBD2	TRBJ2-1	few	TRBV5-6	CASSTLRGNYNEQFF
-	TRBJ2-2	-	TRBV11-2	CASSKGRITGELFF
TRBD1	TRBJ2-2	few	TRBV7-7	CASSATGGNTGELFF
-	TRBJ2-1	few	TRBV5-1	CASSLGRADNEQFF
-	TRBJ1-5	-	TRBV9	CASSVGSENQPQHF
-	TRBJ1-5	-	TRBV6-6	CASSYDDRDNQPQHF